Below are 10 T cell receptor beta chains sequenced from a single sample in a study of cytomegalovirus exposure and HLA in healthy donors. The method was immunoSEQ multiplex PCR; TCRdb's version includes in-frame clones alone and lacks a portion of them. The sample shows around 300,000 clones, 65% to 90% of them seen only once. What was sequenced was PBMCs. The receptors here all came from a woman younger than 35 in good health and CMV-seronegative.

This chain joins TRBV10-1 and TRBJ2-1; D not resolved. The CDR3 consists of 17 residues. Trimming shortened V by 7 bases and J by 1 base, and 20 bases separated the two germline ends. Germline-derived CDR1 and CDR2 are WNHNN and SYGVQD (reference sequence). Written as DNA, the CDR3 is TGCGCCAGCACCGACCTCCCCTACAGTGGTTCCTACAATGAGCAGTTCTTC. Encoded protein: CASTDLPYSGSYNEQFF.

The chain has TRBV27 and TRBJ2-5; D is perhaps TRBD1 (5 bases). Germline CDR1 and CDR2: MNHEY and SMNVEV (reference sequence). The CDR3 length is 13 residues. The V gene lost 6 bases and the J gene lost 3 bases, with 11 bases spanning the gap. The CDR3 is CASSAGIKETQYF. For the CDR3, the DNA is TGTGCCAGCAGCGCAGGGATTAAAGAGACCCAGTACTTC.

CDR3 amino acids: CASSFQGDGTEAFF. In nucleotides, the CDR3 is TGCGCCAGCAGCTTTCAGGGGGATGGCACTGAAGCTTTCTTT. The chain has TRBV5-1 and TRBJ1-1; 7 bases fit TRBD1. There are 14 residues in the CDR3. V trimming: 2 bases; J trimming: 4 bases; junction bases outside the gene matches: 5. Per the germline V gene, CDR1 is SGHRS and CDR2 is YFSETQ.

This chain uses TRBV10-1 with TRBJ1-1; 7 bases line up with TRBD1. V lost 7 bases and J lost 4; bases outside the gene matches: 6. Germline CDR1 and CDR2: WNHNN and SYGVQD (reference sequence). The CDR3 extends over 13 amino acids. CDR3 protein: CASMRQGVTEAFF. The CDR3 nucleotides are TGCGCCAGCATGAGACAGGGAGTCACTGAAGCTTTCTTT.

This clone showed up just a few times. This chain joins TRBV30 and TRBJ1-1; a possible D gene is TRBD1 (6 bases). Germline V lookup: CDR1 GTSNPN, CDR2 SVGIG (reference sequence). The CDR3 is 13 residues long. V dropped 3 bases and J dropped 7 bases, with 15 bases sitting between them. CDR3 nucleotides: TGTGCCTGGAGAATACAGGGATTGGTTGAAGCTTTCTTT. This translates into CAWRIQGLVEAFF.

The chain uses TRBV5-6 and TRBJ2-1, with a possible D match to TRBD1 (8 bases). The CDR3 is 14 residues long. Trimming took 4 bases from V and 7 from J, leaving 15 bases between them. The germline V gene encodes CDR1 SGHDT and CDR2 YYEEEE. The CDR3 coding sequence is TGTGCCAGCAGCCCTACAGGGGGAGGGAATGAGCAGTTCTTC. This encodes CASSPTGGGNEQFF.

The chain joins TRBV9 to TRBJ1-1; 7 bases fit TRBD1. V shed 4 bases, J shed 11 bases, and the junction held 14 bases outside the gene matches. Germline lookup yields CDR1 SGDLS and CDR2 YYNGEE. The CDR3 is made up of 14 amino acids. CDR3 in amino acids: CASSTRRQGGWAFF. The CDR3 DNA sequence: TGTGCCAGCAGCACCAGACGACAGGGCGGGTGGGCTTTCTTT.

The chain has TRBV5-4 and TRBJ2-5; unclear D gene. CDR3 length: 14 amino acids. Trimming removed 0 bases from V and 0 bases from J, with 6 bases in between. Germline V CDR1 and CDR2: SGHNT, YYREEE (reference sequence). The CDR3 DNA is TGTGCCAGCAGCTTGGGACTGGACCAAGAGACCCAGTACTTC. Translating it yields CASSLGLDQETQYF.

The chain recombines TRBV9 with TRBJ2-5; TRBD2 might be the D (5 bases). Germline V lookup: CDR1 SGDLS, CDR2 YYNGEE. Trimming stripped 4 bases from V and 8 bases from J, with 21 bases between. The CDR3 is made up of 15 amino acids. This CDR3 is CASSREFIVGDTQYF. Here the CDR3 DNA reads TGTGCCAGCAGCAGGGAGTTTATTGTGGGAGATACCCAGTACTTC.

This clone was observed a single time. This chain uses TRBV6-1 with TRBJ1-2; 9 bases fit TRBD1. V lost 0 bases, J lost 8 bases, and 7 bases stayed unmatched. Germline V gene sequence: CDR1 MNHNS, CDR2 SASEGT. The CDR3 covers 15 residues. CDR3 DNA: TGTGCCAGCAGTGAAGCGTATGGACAGGGGTACGGCTACACCTTC. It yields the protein CASSEAYGQGYGYTF.